This passage covers 10 T cell receptor beta chains from one sample sequenced in a study of T cells after yellow fever vaccination. Using its own MiXCR run on the 5' RACE reads, TCRdb lists one record per CDR3 protein. The sample holds hundreds of thousands of distinct CDR3 sequences, roughly a fifth seen once. The sample here was PBMCs, taken 15 days after the yellow fever booster vaccination. The receptors here all came from a man between 25 and 39 years old who received the YFV17D yellow fever vaccine.

The chain links TRBV10-3 to TRBJ2-7, with 7 positions matching TRBD1. CDR1 is ENHRY and CDR2 is SYGVKD in the germline V gene. The CDR3 has 13 amino acids. The V and J ends lost 11 bases and 2 bases, in that order; junction bases with no gene match: 9. CDR3 DNA sequence: TGTGCCGCCAACGACAGGGCGGCCTACGAGCAGTACTTC. As protein: CAANDRAAYEQYF.

The chain joins TRBV5-1 to TRBJ1-1, with 8 bases aligning to TRBD1. Germline values: CDR1 SGHRS, CDR2 YFSETQ. The CDR3 contains 15 residues. V trimming: 3 bases; J trimming: 3 bases; junction bases outside the gene matches: 7. CDR3 in amino acids: CASSSPTGEDTEAFF. CDR3 DNA: TGCGCCAGCAGCTCCCCGACAGGGGAAGACACTGAAGCTTTCTTT. The variable domain in full, with the rest retrieved from reference TRBV5-1 and TRBJ1-1, is KAGVTQTPRYLIKTRGQQVTLSCSPISGHRSVSWYQQTPGQGLQFLFEYFSETQRNKGNFPGRFSGRQFSNSRSEMNVSTLELGDSALYLCASSSPTGEDTEAFFGQGTRLTVV.

This clonotype was detected only a few times. The gene calls are TRBV7-3 and TRBJ1-2, with a possible D match to TRBD1 (5 bases). CDR3 length equals 14 residues. Germline CDR1 is SGHTA and CDR2 is FQGTGA. Trimming took 5 bases from V and 4 from J, leaving 14 bases between them. The CDR3 DNA follows: TGTGCCAGCAGCCCAGGGCCGGGAACCTATGGCTACACCTTC. It codes for CASSPGPGTYGYTF.

The chain is built from TRBV10-3 and TRBJ2-1, with 9 positions matching TRBD2. This CDR3 is 16 amino acids long. The ends lost 6 bases at V and 2 bases at J; junction bases unmatched: 8. Germline V gene lookup returns CDR1 ENHRY and CDR2 SYGVKD. The chain's CDR3 is CAIRMIGTSPYNEQFF. The CDR3 nucleotides are TGTGCCATCAGAATGATCGGGACTAGCCCCTACAATGAGCAGTTCTTC.

This chain joins TRBV5-1 and TRBJ2-3, with 9 nucleotides matching TRBD2. This CDR3 spans 15 amino acids. V lost 3 bases and J lost 4; bases outside the gene matches: 6. In germline, CDR1 is SGHRS, CDR2 YFSETQ. CDR3 protein: CASSSGGRGPDTQYF. Here the CDR3 DNA reads TGCGCCAGCAGCTCCGGCGGGAGGGGTCCAGATACGCAGTATTTT.

This clonotype was found a few times. This sequence joins TRBV21-1 and TRBJ2-1; TRBD2 is the table's D call, not checked against the DNA. TRBV21-1 is a pseudogene segment. The CDR3 loop spans 15 amino acids. In nucleotides, the CDR3 is TGTGCCAGCGAGATTGGCGGGAGTAACCACAATGAGCAGTTCTTC. It codes for CASEIGGSNHNEQFF.

The table lists this clonotype with many counts. The CDR3 here is CSARRGDYTDTQYF. Written as DNA, the CDR3 is TGCAGTGCTAGGAGGGGGGACTACACAGATACGCAGTATTTT. The genes are TRBV20-1 and TRBJ2-3, with D perhaps matching TRBD2 (7 bases). V lost 3 bases to trimming and J lost 2 bases, with 12 bases between them. CDR3 length equals 14 residues. The germline gives CDR1 DFQATT, CDR2 SNEGSKA (reference sequence).

The sample holds many counts of this clonotype. The V call is TRBV7-2, the J call TRBJ2-7; D uncertain. From germline, CDR1 is SGHTA and CDR2 FQGNSA. V lost 5 bases and J lost 2, with 4 bases in between. The CDR3 consists of 11 residues. The CDR3 coding sequence is TGTGCCAGCAGCCCCGCCTACGAGCAGTACTTC. It is translated as CASSPAYEQYF.

This clonotype occurred a few times. The V and J genes are TRBV6-5 and TRBJ2-1; 7 bases fit TRBD2. The germline CDR1 and CDR2 sequences are MNHEY and SVGAGI. The V segment lost 2 bases and the J segment 9 bases; nucleotides outside the gene matches: 10. This CDR3 spans 15 amino acids. DNA for the CDR3: TGTGCCAGCAGTTACGAACCCGGGAGGAAGGTTGAGCAGTTCTTC. It codes for CASSYEPGRKVEQFF.

This clonotype was seen a handful of times. The genes are TRBV11-2 and TRBJ2-7; D unresolved. This CDR3 contains 14 residues. The germline V gene encodes CDR1 SGHAT and CDR2 FQNNGV. With 0 bases removed from V and 2 bases from J, the gap between germline ends came to 8 bases. CDR3 nucleotide sequence: TGTGCCAGCAGCTTAGAGCCCCCCCCCTACGAGCAGTACTTC. The encoded protein is CASSLEPPPYEQYF. Together with reference TRBV11-2 and TRBJ2-7, the CDR3 gives the full variable domain: EAGVAQSPRYKIIEKRQSVAFWCNPISGHATLYWYQQILGQGPKLLIQFQNNGVVDDSQLPKDRFSAERLKGVDSTLKIQPAKLEDSAVYLCASSLEPPPYEQYFGPGTRLTVT.